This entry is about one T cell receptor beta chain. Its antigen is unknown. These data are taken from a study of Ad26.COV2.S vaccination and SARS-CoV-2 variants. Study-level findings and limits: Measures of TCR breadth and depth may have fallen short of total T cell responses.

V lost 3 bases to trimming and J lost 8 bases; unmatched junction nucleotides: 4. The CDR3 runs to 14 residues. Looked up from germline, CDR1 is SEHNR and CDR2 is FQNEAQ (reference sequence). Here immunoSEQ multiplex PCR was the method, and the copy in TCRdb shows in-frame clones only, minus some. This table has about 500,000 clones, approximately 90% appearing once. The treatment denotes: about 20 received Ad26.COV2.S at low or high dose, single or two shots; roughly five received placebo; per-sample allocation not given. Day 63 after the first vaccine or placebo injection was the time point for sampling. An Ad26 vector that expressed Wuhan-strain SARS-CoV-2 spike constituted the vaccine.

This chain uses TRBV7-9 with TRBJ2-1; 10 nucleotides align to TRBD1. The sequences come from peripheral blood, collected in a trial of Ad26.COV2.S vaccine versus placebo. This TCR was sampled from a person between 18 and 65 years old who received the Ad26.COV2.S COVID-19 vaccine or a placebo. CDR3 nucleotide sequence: TGTGCCAGCAGCTTCCGACAGGGGGCGGATGAGCAGTTCTTC. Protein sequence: CASSFRQGADEQFF.